This paragraph reports one T cell receptor (beta chain). Its antigen is undetermined. This specimen belongs to a study of T cell responses to AZD1222 COVID-19 vaccine. Produced via immunoSEQ multiplex PCR; TCRdb's table is partial and in-frame only. The sample includes about 150,000 clones, about 90% of them seen just once. Findings and limits, study-wide: Among vaccine-associated CD4 TCRs, coverage spanned spike, with dominance at 160-218 and 743-854.

Trimming removed 4 bases at V and 4 bases at J, with 13 bases between. This CDR3 spans 14 amino acids. Germline-derived CDR1 and CDR2 are SNHLY and FYNNEI. The sequence was collected from an adult who received the MenACWY meningococcal vaccine as a control. The V call is TRBV2, the J call TRBJ1-1, with D possibly being TRBD1 (6 bases). Material: peripheral blood, obtained 28 days after the second dose of the MenACWY control vaccine. DNA of the CDR3: TGTGCCAGCAGTGTCTCACAGGGAGGCACTGAAGCTTTCTTT. It encodes CASSVSQGGTEAFF.